This is a list of T cell receptor beta chains from one sample in a study of early T cells in non-severe SARS-CoV-2 infection. In TCRdb, the 5' RACE reads were re-called with MiXCR into one record per CDR3 protein. Of about 50,000 distinct CDR3 sequences in the sample, roughly 6% were seen once. Sample: whole blood, taken at baseline. The receptors were gathered from an adult who was a healthcare worker with PCR-confirmed SARS-CoV-2 infection or an uninfected control (not recorded which). CDR3s include the opening cysteine and the closing phenylalanine or tryptophan. Each record gives: V gene, J gene, clone size, D gene, CDR3 protein, CDR3 DNA. The D gene is left open where the match is weak. Clone size is shown for a subset of rows, as once, few, many or a class of expanded clone.

v_call: TRBV6-5
j_call: TRBJ2-7
clone_size: many
d_call: TRBD1
cdr3_aa: CASSYRGYRGDEQYF
cdr3_nt: TGTGCCAGCAGTTACCGGGGATACAGGGGTGACGAGCAGTACTTC

v_call: TRBV6-6
j_call: TRBJ2-7
clone_size: .
d_call: .
cdr3_aa: CASARASRRGEQYF
cdr3_nt: TGTGCCAGCGCCCGAGCTAGCCGGCGGGGCGAGCAGTACTTC

v_call: TRBV29-1
j_call: TRBJ2-7
clone_size: .
d_call: TRBD1
cdr3_aa: CSVDLGQRIEQYF
cdr3_nt: TGCAGCGTTGATTTGGGACAGCGGATAGAGCAGTACTTC

v_call: TRBV28
j_call: TRBJ2-7
clone_size: many
d_call: .
cdr3_aa: CASSLGQIYEQYF
cdr3_nt: TGTGCCAGCAGCCTCGGACAGATATACGAGCAGTACTTC

v_call: TRBV4-2
j_call: TRBJ2-7
clone_size: many
d_call: TRBD2
cdr3_aa: CASSQQSGDRSYEQYF
cdr3_nt: TGTGCCAGCAGCCAGCAAAGCGGGGATAGGTCCTACGAGCAGTACTTC

v_call: TRBV6-2/TRBV6-3
j_call: TRBJ2-3
clone_size: .
d_call: .
cdr3_aa: CASSYSQDRVTEDTQYF
cdr3_nt: TGTGCCAGCAGTTACTCGCAAGACCGTGTCACTGAAGATACGCAGTATTTT

v_call: TRBV24-1
j_call: TRBJ2-2
clone_size: .
d_call: .
cdr3_aa: CATSDTRGGWTGELFF
cdr3_nt: TGTGCCACCAGTGATACCCGAGGGGGATGGACCGGGGAGCTGTTTTTT

v_call: TRBV29-1
j_call: TRBJ2-3
clone_size: .
d_call: .
cdr3_aa: CSVELNNGLQYF
cdr3_nt: TGCAGCGTTGAGCTTAATAATGGTCTGCAGTATTTT

v_call: TRBV18
j_call: TRBJ1-1
clone_size: many
d_call: TRBD1
cdr3_aa: CASSPPPRGRGNTEAFF
cdr3_nt: TGTGCCAGCTCACCCCCCCCCAGGGGGCGGGGGAACACTGAAGCTTTCTTT

v_call: TRBV28
j_call: TRBJ2-3
clone_size: few
d_call: .
cdr3_aa: CASSPSRGSTDTQYF
cdr3_nt: TGTGCCAGCAGTCCGTCGAGGGGAAGCACAGATACGCAGTATTTT

v_call: TRBV6-6
j_call: TRBJ1-1
clone_size: many
d_call: .
cdr3_aa: CASSPREGSEAFF
cdr3_nt: TGTGCCAGCAGCCCTCGAGAGGGAAGTGAAGCTTTCTTT

v_call: TRBV18
j_call: TRBJ2-3
clone_size: many
d_call: TRBD1
cdr3_aa: CASSPLQGKDTQYF
cdr3_nt: TGTGCCAGCTCACCATTACAGGGGAAAGATACGCAGTATTTT

v_call: TRBV4-3
j_call: TRBJ1-6
clone_size: few
d_call: .
cdr3_aa: CASSQALDSVTNSPLHF
cdr3_nt: TGCGCCAGCAGCCAGGCCTTAGACAGTGTGACTAATTCACCCCTCCACTTT

v_call: TRBV28
j_call: TRBJ1-2
clone_size: many
d_call: .
cdr3_aa: CASSYSGGGYYGYTF
cdr3_nt: TGTGCCAGCAGTTATAGTGGTGGGGGCTACTATGGCTACACCTTC

v_call: TRBV3-2
j_call: TRBJ1-5
clone_size: few
d_call: .
cdr3_aa: CASSQGRPLQGSNQPQHF
cdr3_nt: TGTGCCAGCAGCCAGGGGAGGCCTCTTCAAGGCAGCAATCAGCCCCAGCATTTT

v_call: TRBV11-2
j_call: TRBJ1-1
clone_size: many
d_call: TRBD1
cdr3_aa: CASSLGTAGMNTEAFF
cdr3_nt: TGTGCCAGCAGCTTGGGGACAGCAGGGATGAACACTGAAGCTTTCTTT

v_call: TRBV5-4
j_call: TRBJ2-3
clone_size: .
d_call: TRBD2
cdr3_aa: CASSTSGGTDTQYF
cdr3_nt: TGTGCCAGCAGTACTAGCGGGGGCACAGATACGCAGTATTTT

v_call: TRBV20-1
j_call: TRBJ2-7
clone_size: many
d_call: TRBD1
cdr3_aa: CSALTGGGYEQYF
cdr3_nt: TGCAGTGCTTTGACAGGGGGAGGCTACGAGCAGTACTTC

v_call: TRBV20-1
j_call: TRBJ2-5
clone_size: many
d_call: .
cdr3_aa: CSASWGSQETQYF
cdr3_nt: TGCAGTGCTAGCTGGGGGAGTCAAGAGACCCAGTACTTC

v_call: TRBV27
j_call: TRBJ2-4
clone_size: .
d_call: .
cdr3_aa: CASSFSGYGFGENIQYF
cdr3_nt: TGTGCCAGCAGTTTTAGCGGATACGGGTTTGGGGAAAACATTCAGTACTTC

v_call: TRBV6-6
j_call: TRBJ1-5
clone_size: many
d_call: TRBD1
cdr3_aa: CASSYLGQGNQPQHF
cdr3_nt: TGTGCCAGCAGTTACTTGGGACAGGGCAATCAGCCCCAGCATTTT

v_call: TRBV28
j_call: TRBJ1-1
clone_size: .
d_call: TRBD1
cdr3_aa: CASSSAGTGMNTEAFF
cdr3_nt: TGTGCCAGCAGTTCTGCCGGGACAGGCATGAACACTGAAGCTTTCTTT

v_call: TRBV28
j_call: TRBJ1-2
clone_size: .
d_call: .
cdr3_aa: CASSFSTGVGYTF
cdr3_nt: TGTGCCAGCAGTTTTTCGACGGGGGTTGGCTACACCTTC

v_call: TRBV11-2
j_call: TRBJ1-5
clone_size: many
d_call: .
cdr3_aa: CASSQGGALNQPQHF
cdr3_nt: TGTGCCAGCAGCCAGGGAGGGGCTCTCAATCAGCCCCAGCATTTT

v_call: TRBV30
j_call: TRBJ2-1
clone_size: few
d_call: .
cdr3_aa: CAWSRDLSSYNEQFF
cdr3_nt: TGTGCCTGGAGTCGGGACCTGAGCTCCTACAATGAGCAGTTCTTC

v_call: TRBV24-1
j_call: TRBJ2-7
clone_size: many
d_call: TRBD1
cdr3_aa: CATSDSWTGDHEQYF
cdr3_nt: TGTGCCACCAGTGATTCATGGACAGGGGATCACGAGCAGTACTTC

v_call: TRBV10-1
j_call: TRBJ1-1
clone_size: few
d_call: .
cdr3_aa: CASSEDTFSDTEAFF
cdr3_nt: TGCGCCAGCAGTGAGGATACATTTTCGGACACTGAAGCTTTCTTT